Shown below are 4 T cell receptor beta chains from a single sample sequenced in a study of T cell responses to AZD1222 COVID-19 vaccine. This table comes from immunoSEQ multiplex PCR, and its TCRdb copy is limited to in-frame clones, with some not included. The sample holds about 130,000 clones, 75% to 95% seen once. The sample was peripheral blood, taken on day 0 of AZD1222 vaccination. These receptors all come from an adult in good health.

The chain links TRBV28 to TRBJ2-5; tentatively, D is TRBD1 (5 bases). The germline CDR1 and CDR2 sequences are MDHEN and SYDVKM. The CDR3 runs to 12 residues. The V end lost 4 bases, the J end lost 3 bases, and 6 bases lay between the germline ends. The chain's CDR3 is CASSSREETQYF. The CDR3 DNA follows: TGTGCCAGCAGTTCCAGGGAAGAGACCCAGTACTTC.

In DNA, the CDR3 is TGTGCCAGCAGCTTAGACGACACCCACTATGGCTACACCTTC. Its translation: CASSLDDTHYGYTF. J is TRBJ1-2 and V is TRBV7-3; no clear D gene. This CDR3 region has 14 residues. V was pared by 2 bases and J by 3 bases, with 10 bases between. Germline lookup yields CDR1 SGHTA and CDR2 FQGTGA.

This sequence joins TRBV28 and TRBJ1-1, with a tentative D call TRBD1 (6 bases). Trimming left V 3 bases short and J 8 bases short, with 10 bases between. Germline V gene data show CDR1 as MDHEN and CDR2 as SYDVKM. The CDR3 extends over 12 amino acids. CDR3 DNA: TGTGCCAGCAGTTTGCAGGGGCGCGAAGCTTTCTTT. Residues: CASSLQGREAFF.

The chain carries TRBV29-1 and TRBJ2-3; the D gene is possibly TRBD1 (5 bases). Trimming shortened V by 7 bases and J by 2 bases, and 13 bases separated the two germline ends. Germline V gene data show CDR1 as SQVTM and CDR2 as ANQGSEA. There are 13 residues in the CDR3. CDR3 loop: CSENKGDTDTQYF. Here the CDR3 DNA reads TGCAGCGAGAATAAAGGGGACACAGATACGCAGTATTTT.